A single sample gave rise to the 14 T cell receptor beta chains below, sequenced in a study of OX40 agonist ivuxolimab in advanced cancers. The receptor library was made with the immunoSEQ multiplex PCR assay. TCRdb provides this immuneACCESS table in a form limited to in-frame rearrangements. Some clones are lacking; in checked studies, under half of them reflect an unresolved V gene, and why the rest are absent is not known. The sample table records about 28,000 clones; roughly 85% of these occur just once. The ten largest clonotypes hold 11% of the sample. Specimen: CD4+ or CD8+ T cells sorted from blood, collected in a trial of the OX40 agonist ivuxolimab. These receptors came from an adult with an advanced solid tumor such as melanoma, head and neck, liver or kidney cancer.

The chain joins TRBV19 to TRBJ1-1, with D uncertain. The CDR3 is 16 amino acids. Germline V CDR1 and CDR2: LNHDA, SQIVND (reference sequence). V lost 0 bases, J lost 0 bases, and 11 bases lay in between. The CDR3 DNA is TGTGCCAGTAGTATAGATCAAGGGCGAATGAACACTGAAGCTTTCTTT. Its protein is CASSIDQGRMNTEAFF. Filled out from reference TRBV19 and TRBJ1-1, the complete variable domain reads DGGITQSPKYLFRKEGQNVTLSCEQNLNHDAMYWYRQDPGQGLRLIYYSQIVNDFQKGDIAEGYSVSREKKESFPLTVTSAQKNPTAFYLCASSIDQGRMNTEAFFGQGTRLTVV.

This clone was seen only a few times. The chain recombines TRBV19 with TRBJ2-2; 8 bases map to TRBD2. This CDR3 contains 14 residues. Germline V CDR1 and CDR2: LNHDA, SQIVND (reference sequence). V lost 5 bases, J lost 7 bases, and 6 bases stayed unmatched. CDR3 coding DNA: TGTGCCAGTAGTCGGGGGGGCCCTAGCGGGGAGCTGTTTTTT. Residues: CASSRGGPSGELFF.

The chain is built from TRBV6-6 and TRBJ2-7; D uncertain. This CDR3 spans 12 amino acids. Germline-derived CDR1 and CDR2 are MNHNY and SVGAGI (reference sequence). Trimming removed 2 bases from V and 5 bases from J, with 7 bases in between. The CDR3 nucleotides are TGTGCCAGCAGTTACGCAGGCAACGAGCAGTACTTC. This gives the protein CASSYAGNEQYF.

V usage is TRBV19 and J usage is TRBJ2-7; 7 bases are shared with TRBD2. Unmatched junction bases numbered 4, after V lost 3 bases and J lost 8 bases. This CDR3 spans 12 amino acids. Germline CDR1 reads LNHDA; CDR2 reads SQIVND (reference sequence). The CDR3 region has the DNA TGTGCCAGTAGTATGGGAGGGTACAAGCAGTACTTC. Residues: CASSMGGYKQYF.

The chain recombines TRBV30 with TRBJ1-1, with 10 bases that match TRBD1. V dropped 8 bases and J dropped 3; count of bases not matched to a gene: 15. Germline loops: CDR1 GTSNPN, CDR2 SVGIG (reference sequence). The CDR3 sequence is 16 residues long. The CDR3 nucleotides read TGTGCCCTCCCACGCCGGGACAGGGGTTTTGACACTGAAGCTTTCTTT. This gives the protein CALPRRDRGFDTEAFF.

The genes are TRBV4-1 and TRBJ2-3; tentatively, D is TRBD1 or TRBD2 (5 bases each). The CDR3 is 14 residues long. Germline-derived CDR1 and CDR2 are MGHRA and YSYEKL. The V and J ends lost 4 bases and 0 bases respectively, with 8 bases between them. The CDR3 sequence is CASSRGTSTDTQYF. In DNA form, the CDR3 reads TGCGCCAGCAGCCGGGGGACCAGCACAGATACGCAGTATTTT.

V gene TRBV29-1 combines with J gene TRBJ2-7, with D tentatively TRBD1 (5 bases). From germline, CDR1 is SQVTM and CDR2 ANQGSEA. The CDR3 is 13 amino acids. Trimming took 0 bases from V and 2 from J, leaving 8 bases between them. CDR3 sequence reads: CSVEEDNTYEQYF. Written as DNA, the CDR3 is TGCAGCGTTGAAGAGGACAACACCTACGAGCAGTACTTC.

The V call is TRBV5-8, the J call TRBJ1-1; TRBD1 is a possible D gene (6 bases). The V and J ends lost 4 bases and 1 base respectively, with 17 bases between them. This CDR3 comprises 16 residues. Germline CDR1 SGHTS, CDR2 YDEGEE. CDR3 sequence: CASSQGGGLQNTEAFF. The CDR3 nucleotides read TGTGCCAGCAGCCAAGGCGGGGGGCTCCAGAACACTGAAGCTTTCTTT.

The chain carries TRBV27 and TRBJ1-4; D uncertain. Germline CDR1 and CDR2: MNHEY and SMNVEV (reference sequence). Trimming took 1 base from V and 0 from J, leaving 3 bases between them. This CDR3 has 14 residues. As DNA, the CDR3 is TGTGCCAGCAGTTTATTTGCAACTAATGAAAAACTGTTTTTT. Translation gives CASSLFATNEKLFF.

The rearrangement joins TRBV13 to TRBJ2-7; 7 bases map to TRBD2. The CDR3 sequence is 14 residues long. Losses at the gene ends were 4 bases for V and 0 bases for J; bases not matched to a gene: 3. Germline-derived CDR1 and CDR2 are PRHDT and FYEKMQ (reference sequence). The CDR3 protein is CASSSGLNSYEQYF. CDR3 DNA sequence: TGTGCCAGCAGCTCGGGACTAAACTCCTACGAGCAGTACTTC.

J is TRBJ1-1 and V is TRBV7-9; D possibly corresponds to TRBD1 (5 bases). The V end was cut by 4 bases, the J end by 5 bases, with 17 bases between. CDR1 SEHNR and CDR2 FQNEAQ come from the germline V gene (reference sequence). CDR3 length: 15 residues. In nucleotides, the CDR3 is TGTGCCAGCAGCTCCCCGACAGAAACGGGAACTGAAGCTTTCTTT. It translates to CASSSPTETGTEAFF.

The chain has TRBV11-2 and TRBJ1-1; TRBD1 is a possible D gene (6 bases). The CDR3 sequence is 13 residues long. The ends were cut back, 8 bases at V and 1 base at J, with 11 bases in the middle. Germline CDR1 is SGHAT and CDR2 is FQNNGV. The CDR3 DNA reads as TGTGCCAGCGGTCCGGGACAGAACACTGAAGCTTTCTTT. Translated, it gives CASGPGQNTEAFF.

The CDR3 reads CASSSIGKAFF. The CDR3 nucleotides read TGTGCCAGCAGCTCAATAGGGAAAGCTTTCTTT. The chain uses TRBV7-3 and TRBJ1-1; no clear D. CDR1 is SGHTA, CDR2 FQGTGA, per germline. The V gene lost 4 bases and the J gene lost 9 bases, with 9 bases spanning the gap. The CDR3 covers 11 residues.

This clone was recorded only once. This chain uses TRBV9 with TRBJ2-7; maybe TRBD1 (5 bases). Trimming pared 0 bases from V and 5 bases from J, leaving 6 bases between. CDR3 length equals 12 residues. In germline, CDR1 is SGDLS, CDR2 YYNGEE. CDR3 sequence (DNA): TGTGCCAGCAGCGTAGAAGGGGACGAGCAGTACTTC. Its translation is CASSVEGDEQYF.